This T cell receptor (beta chain) emerged from a study of blood T cell repertoires in COVID-19. The protocol was immunoSEQ multiplex PCR, while the TCRdb copy is restricted to in-frame clones and leaves out a portion. The sample has approximately 92,000 clones, about 80% seen once; the top ten hold around 4.1%. This CDR3 spans 16 amino acids. The sequence derives from a man aged 60-69 years with acute or convalescent COVID-19. The chain uses TRBV21-1 and TRBJ2-7; TRBD2 reflects the table's D call only, with no check against the DNA. TRBV21-1 is annotated as a pseudogene. Sequencing was carried out using peripheral blood. The chain's CDR3 is CASSKGKRVEPEEQYV. The CDR3 bases are TGTGCCAGCAGCAAAGGGAAGAGGGTAGAGCCGGAAGAGCAGTACGTC.